The present entry profiles one T cell receptor beta chain with its context. This record belongs to a study of blood T cells in healthy people across ages. The second PCR ran roughly 6 to 11 cycles with a sample-barcoded 5' primer and J-beta primers. TCRdb reprocessed the 5' RACE reads via MiXCR and lists one record per CDR3 protein. The table has 1.5 million or so distinct CDR3 sequences, approximately 43% seen once. It was roughly 10 milliliters of peripheral blood that were drawn from each donor. Isolated per sample were at least 7 million PBMCs. V was shortened by 0 bases and J by 3 bases, with 9 bases between the two germline ends. The CDR3 extends over 14 amino acids. Germline CDR1 SGDLS, CDR2 YYNGEE.

This clonotype originated in a woman younger than 30 in good health. V gene TRBV9 combines with J gene TRBJ1-1; D gene uncertain. Sequenced: blood. CDR3 sequence reads: CASSVGEVDTEAFF. CDR3 coding DNA: TGTGCCAGCAGCGTAGGGGAGGTAGACACTGAAGCTTTCTTT. The full variable domain, in which reference TRBV9 and TRBJ1-1 provide the parts outside the CDR3, is DSGVTQTPKHLITATGQRVTLRCSPRSGDLSVYWYQQSLDQGLQFLIQYYNGEERAKGNILERFSAQQFPDLHSELNLSSLELGDSALYFCASSVGEVDTEAFFGQGTRLTVV.